Following are 22 T cell receptor beta chains from one sample sequenced in a study of cytomegalovirus exposure and HLA in healthy donors. PCR primers comprised 60 Vbeta and 13 Jbeta primers. Here immunoSEQ multiplex PCR was the method, and the copy in TCRdb shows in-frame clones only, minus some. The sample has 75,000 to 100,000 clones, approximately 64% seen once. The specimen was PBMCs. Receptors originate from a man in his 60s in good health and CMV-seronegative.

The CDR3 sequence is CASSLVPDNEQFF. The CDR3, as DNA: TGCGCCAGCAGCTTGGTTCCGGACAATGAGCAGTTCTTC. This chain uses TRBV5-1 with TRBJ2-1; D gene unclear. CDR1 and CDR2 (germline): SGHRS, YFSETQ. The CDR3 totals 13 residues. V was pared by 0 bases and J by 5 bases, with 6 bases between.

This chain connects TRBV6-5 to TRBJ2-3, with D possibly TRBD2 on 5 matching bases. There are 15 residues in the CDR3. Per germline, CDR1 MNHEY and CDR2 SVGAGI. Trimming cost V 2 bases and J 0 bases, with 9 bases left between them. CDR3 DNA: TGTGCCAGCAGTTACCCCCGCGGGAGCACAGATACGCAGTATTTT. It yields the protein CASSYPRGSTDTQYF.

V and J are TRBV11-3 and TRBJ1-5; perhaps TRBD1 as D (5 bases). The germline V and J ends were trimmed by 5 bases and 7 bases, with 24 bases remaining between them. The CDR3 has 17 residues. Per the germline V gene, CDR1 is SGHNT and CDR2 is YENEEA. CDR3 coding DNA: TGTGCCAGCAGCCCCGTCGGGGGGGAGCCCTTATCGCAGCCCCAGCATTTT. Translating gives CASSPVGGEPLSQPQHF.

Written as DNA, the CDR3 is TGTGCCAGCAGCCAAGACATGAATGAGCAGTTCTTC. It yields the protein CASSQDMNEQFF. The V call is TRBV2, the J call TRBJ2-1; D call uncertain. Germline CDR1 SNHLY, CDR2 FYNNEI. V shed 6 bases and J shed 7 bases, with 10 bases lying between them. CDR3 length: 12 residues. Combining the CDR3 with reference TRBV2 and TRBJ2-1 gives the whole variable domain EPEVTQTPSHQVTQMGQEVILRCVPISNHLYFYWYRQILGQKVEFLVSFYNNEISEKSEIFDDQFSVERPDGSNFTLKIRSTKLEDSAMYFCASSQDMNEQFFGPGTRLTVL.

The chain couples TRBV19 to TRBJ2-6; perhaps TRBD1 as D (5 bases). CDR3 length equals 14 residues. Trimming cost V 3 bases and J 2 bases, with 5 bases left between them. Germline CDR1 is LNHDA and CDR2 is SQIVND (reference sequence). Written as DNA, the CDR3 is TGTGCCAGTAGTATCAGGGCTGGGGCCAACGTCCTGACTTTC. Its translation: CASSIRAGANVLTF.

The V gene is TRBV6-5, the J gene TRBJ2-7; 8 positions match TRBD1. Trimming cost V 5 bases and J 4 bases; bases outside gene matches: 7. There are 14 residues in the CDR3. The V gene's germline CDR1 is MNHEY and CDR2 SVGAGI. CDR3 region: CASSRGRGRYEQYF. In nucleotides, the CDR3 is TGTGCCAGCAGTAGGGGCAGGGGGCGGTACGAGCAGTACTTC.

The V call is TRBV9, the J call TRBJ1-2; the D gene is possibly TRBD1 (6 bases). Trimming removed 4 bases from V and 5 bases from J, with 18 bases in between. The V gene's germline CDR1 is SGDLS and CDR2 YYNGEE. The CDR3 loop spans 15 amino acids. DNA for the CDR3: TGTGCCAGCAGCTCCACGCAGGGGCGGTTTTATGGCTACACCTTC. This gives the protein CASSSTQGRFYGYTF.

This chain connects TRBV29-1 to TRBJ1-6; tentatively, D is TRBD1 (6 bases). The V end was cut by 5 bases, the J end by 0 bases, with 11 bases between. The germline gives CDR1 SQVTM, CDR2 ANQGSEA. The CDR3 sequence is 15 residues long. Here the CDR3 DNA reads TGCAGCGTTAACGGACAGAGCTCCTATAATTCACCCCTCCACTTT. Amino acids: CSVNGQSSYNSPLHF.

This clone was detected a few times. This chain uses TRBV11-2 with TRBJ2-7; D not certain. V lost 5 bases and J 0 bases, leaving 8 bases between the germline ends. The CDR3 is 13 residues long. Germline V gives CDR1 SGHAT, CDR2 FQNNGV. In nucleotides, the CDR3 is TGTGCCAGCAGCCCCCCCCTCTCCTACGAGCAGTACTTC. Its protein product is CASSPPLSYEQYF. The whole variable domain, filled in from reference TRBV11-2 and TRBJ2-7, reads EAGVAQSPRYKIIEKRQSVAFWCNPISGHATLYWYQQILGQGPKLLIQFQNNGVVDDSQLPKDRFSAERLKGVDSTLKIQPAKLEDSAVYLCASSPPLSYEQYFGPGTRLTVT.

V gene TRBV15 combines with J gene TRBJ2-7; D is unclear. From germline, CDR1 is LNHNV and CDR2 YYDKDF (reference sequence). CDR3 length equals 15 residues. V was trimmed by 1 base and J by 7 bases, leaving 17 bases between them. The CDR3 spells CATSRGGDPKEEQYF. CDR3 sequence (DNA): TGTGCCACCAGCAGAGGCGGCGACCCTAAAGAAGAGCAGTACTTC.

This chain uses TRBV2 with TRBJ2-7, with 10 bases matching TRBD2. Trimming took 8 bases from V and 7 from J; bases not matched to a gene: 14. The CDR3 spans 15 residues. Germline CDR1 reads SNHLY; CDR2 reads FYNNEI. DNA of the CDR3: TGTGCCAGCGGGAGGGGCAGCGGGAGGGCGAGGGAGCAGTACTTC. Translation gives CASGRGSGRAREQYF.

About this clone itself: Other DNA sequences in the same sample also yield this CDR3. The rearrangement uses TRBV9 and TRBJ1-3, with D tentatively TRBD1 (5 bases). Germline CDR1 reads SGDLS; CDR2 reads YYNGEE. The CDR3 extends over 14 amino acids. V lost 0 bases and J 6 bases, leaving 10 bases between the germline ends. Here the CDR3 reads CASSVVGVENTIYF. The DNA for the CDR3 is TGTGCCAGCAGCGTAGTAGGGGTTGAAAACACCATATATTTT.

The V and J genes are TRBV28 and TRBJ1-2; 7 bases align to TRBD1. This CDR3 contains 14 residues. V trimming: 6 bases; J trimming: 4 bases; junction bases outside the gene matches: 8. From germline, CDR1 is MDHEN and CDR2 SYDVKM. The CDR3 nucleotides are TGTGCCAGCAGACCCGACAGGGTGTCCTATGGCTACACCTTC. Encoded protein: CASRPDRVSYGYTF.

The rearrangement joins TRBV9 to TRBJ1-3, with D unresolved. The CDR3 spans 15 residues. Germline V gene lookup returns CDR1 SGDLS and CDR2 YYNGEE. V was clipped by 2 bases and J by 0 bases, with 9 bases between them. This CDR3 is CASSVGMYSGNTIYF. The CDR3 DNA sequence: TGTGCCAGCAGCGTCGGGATGTACTCTGGAAACACCATATATTTT.

The DNA for the CDR3 is TGCGCCAGCAGCTTTGGACAGCCAGGGGAAAAACTGTTTTTT. Translated: CASSFGQPGEKLFF. V usage is TRBV5-1 and J usage is TRBJ1-4, with a possible D match to TRBD1 (6 bases). V was pared by 2 bases and J by 8 bases, with 13 bases between. The CDR3 covers 14 residues. The V gene's germline CDR1 is SGHRS and CDR2 YFSETQ. Full variable domain (outside the CDR3, taken from reference TRBV5-1 and TRBJ1-4): KAGVTQTPRYLIKTRGQQVTLSCSPISGHRSVSWYQQTPGQGLQFLFEYFSETQRNKGNFPGRFSGRQFSNSRSEMNVSTLELGDSALYLCASSFGQPGEKLFFGSGTQLSVL.

The chain joins TRBV11-2 to TRBJ2-3; 8 bases are a match to TRBD2. CDR3 length: 15 amino acids. The germline CDR1 and CDR2 sequences are SGHAT and FQNNGV. V lost 5 bases to trimming and J lost 2 bases; unmatched junction nucleotides: 6. In nucleotides, the CDR3 is TGTGCCAGCAGCCCAAGCGGGGGATTCACAGATACGCAGTATTTT. It translates to CASSPSGGFTDTQYF.

The CDR3 reads CASSPRGGQPQHF. The CDR3 DNA sequence: TGTGCCAGCAGCCCACGGGGGGGACAGCCCCAGCATTTT. This chain links TRBV6-1 with TRBJ1-5; tentative D call: TRBD1 (5 bases). The V gene lost 6 bases and the J gene lost 7 bases, with 13 bases spanning the gap. Germline loops: CDR1 MNHNS, CDR2 SASEGT. CDR3 length: 13 residues.

The chain uses TRBV12-5 and TRBJ2-3, with TRBD1 as a possible D gene (5 bases). The J call is doubtful: the DNA matches TRBJ1-5 better. Per the germline V gene, CDR1 is LGHNT and CDR2 is FRNRAP. CDR3 length: 12 amino acids. The CDR3 DNA follows: TGTGCTAGTGGGAGCGGGGGAGATACGCAGCATTTT. Translation: CASGSGGDTQHF.

The rearrangement links TRBV6-5 to TRBJ1-6; 9 bases fit TRBD1. Germline V gene lookup returns CDR1 MNHEY and CDR2 SVGAGI. V lost 5 bases, J lost 9 bases, and 5 bases stayed unmatched. There are 14 residues in the CDR3. This CDR3 is CASSVGQGGSPLHF. The CDR3 DNA reads TGTGCCAGCAGTGTGGGACAGGGAGGTTCACCCCTCCACTTT.

The chain couples TRBV9 to TRBJ1-1, with D perhaps TRBD1 (5 bases). Trimming took off 1 base at V and 3 bases at J, with 22 bases between the two ends. From germline, CDR1 is SGDLS and CDR2 YYNGEE. The CDR3 extends over 18 amino acids. CDR3 sequence: CASSVKSKRGRWDTEAFF. In DNA form, the CDR3 reads TGTGCCAGCAGCGTAAAGAGTAAAAGGGGTCGATGGGACACTGAAGCTTTCTTT.

This rearrangement joins TRBV6-1 to TRBJ2-7; 8 bases are a match to TRBD2. Per the germline V gene, CDR1 is MNHNS and CDR2 is SASEGT. V lost 7 bases and J lost 0; bases outside the gene matches: 8. The CDR3 spans 15 residues. As DNA, the CDR3 is TGTGCCAGCATTTTAGCGGGGCAAATCTCCTACGAGCAGTACTTC. Translated: CASILAGQISYEQYF.

This clone has more than one count but fewer than ten. The rearrangement joins TRBV2 to TRBJ2-7; tentative D call: TRBD1 (5 bases). Trimming left V 9 bases short and J 6 bases short, with 15 bases between. CDR3 size: 12 residues. In germline, CDR1 is SNHLY, CDR2 FYNNEI. CDR3 residues: CARERWGPEQYF. The CDR3 DNA is TGTGCCAGGGAAAGGTGGGGCCCCGAGCAGTACTTC.